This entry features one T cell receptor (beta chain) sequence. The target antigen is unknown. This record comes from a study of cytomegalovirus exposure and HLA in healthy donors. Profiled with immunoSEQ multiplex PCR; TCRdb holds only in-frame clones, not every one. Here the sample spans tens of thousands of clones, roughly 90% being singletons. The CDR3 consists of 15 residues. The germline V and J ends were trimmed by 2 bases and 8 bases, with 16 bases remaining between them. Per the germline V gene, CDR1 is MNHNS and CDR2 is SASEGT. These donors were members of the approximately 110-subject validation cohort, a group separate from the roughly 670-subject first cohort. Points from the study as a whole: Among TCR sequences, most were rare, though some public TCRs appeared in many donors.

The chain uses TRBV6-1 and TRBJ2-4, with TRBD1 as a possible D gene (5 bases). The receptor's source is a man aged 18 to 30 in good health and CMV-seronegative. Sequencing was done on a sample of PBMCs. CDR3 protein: CASSEILGQGYIQYF. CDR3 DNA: TGTGCCAGCAGTGAAATACTCGGGCAGGGATACATTCAGTACTTC.